The clone carrying this T cell receptor (beta chain) was counted a few times. This record belongs to a study of control samples from healthy donors and cancer patients. Profiled with immunoSEQ multiplex PCR; TCRdb holds only in-frame clones, not every one. This table holds around 6,100 clones, about 72% found once. Sequencing used formalin-fixed, paraffin-embedded tissue. The TCR sequence derives from a male donor with melanoma.

CDR3 amino acids: CASRERGGANYGYTF. The CDR3 nucleotides read TGTGCCAGCAGGGAGAGGGGTGGGGCTAACTATGGCTACACCTTC. The gene calls are TRBV27 and TRBJ1-2, with D maybe TRBD1 (5 bases). CDR3 size: 15 residues. The germline V gene encodes CDR1 MNHEY and CDR2 SMNVEV (reference sequence). Trimming took off 6 bases at V and 0 bases at J, with 14 bases between the two ends.